The clone carrying this T cell receptor beta chain was counted at least ten times. The data were obtained in a study of regulatory T cells in long-lasting Graves disease. Building the TCR beta libraries relied on iRepertoire HTBI primers, and CDR3 regions underwent Arm-PCR. TCRdb recomputed calls from the multiplex PCR reads with MiXCR, one row per CDR3 protein. The data show around 460,000 distinct CDR3 sequences, around 15% seen once. The CDR3 totals 13 residues. The germline V gene encodes CDR1 MDHEN and CDR2 SYDVKM. V was cut by 2 bases and J by 2 bases, with 7 bases left in between. Time point denoted: newly diagnosed GD, antithyroid drugs for less than 3 months. From PBMCs, RNA was extracted and then used to make the TCR library. Clinicians diagnosed Graves' disease using American Thyroid Association guidelines. These data were also filed under a second study, of T cells in Graves' hyperthyroidism and ophthalmopathy. That work states: TCR CDR3 underwent first-round RT-PCR with the HTBI primer set.

This sample comprised peripheral blood mononuclear cells (PBMCs), obtained at new diagnosis, from a patient treated with antithyroid drugs. The sequence derives from a woman between 45 and 60 years old with Graves disease. The gene calls are TRBV28 and TRBJ2-7; no clear D gene. This CDR3 reads CASSLTVAYEQYF. For the CDR3, the DNA is TGTGCCAGCAGTTTAACAGTTGCCTACGAGCAGTACTTC.